The 21 T cell receptor beta chains below were found in one sample sequenced in a study of T cells after yellow fever vaccination. TCRdb fed the 5' RACE reads into MiXCR, producing one record per CDR3 protein. The sample lists 250,000 to 400,000 distinct CDR3 sequences, 4% to 5.5% occurring once. Here the sequenced sample was PBMCs, taken 15 days after the yellow fever booster vaccination. These receptors were taken from a man between 18 and 29 years old who received the YFV17D yellow fever vaccine.

This clonotype occurred many times. The chain uses TRBV12-3 or TRBV12-4 and TRBJ1-2; D is uncertain. V dropped 1 base and J dropped 4 bases, with 7 bases sitting between them. The CDR3 runs to 13 residues. The CDR3 loop reads CASSLGLGYGYTF. The CDR3 nucleotides are TGTGCCAGCAGTTTAGGGTTAGGCTATGGCTACACCTTC.

In DNA form, the CDR3 reads TGCAGTGTTTTTTGGAAGGGGGTCCCTAGCACAGATACGCAGTATTTT. Protein product: CSVFWKGVPSTDTQYF. The V and J genes are TRBV20-1 and TRBJ2-3; D is perhaps TRBD1 (6 bases). Deletions cut 7 bases from V and 0 bases from J, with 20 bases between. Germline values: CDR1 DFQATT, CDR2 SNEGSKA (reference sequence). The CDR3 is 16 amino acids.

The chain is built from TRBV20-1 and TRBJ1-4; D gene unclear. The CDR3 totals 14 residues. The germline gives CDR1 DFQATT, CDR2 SNEGSKA (reference sequence). Trimming pared 5 bases from V and 10 bases from J, leaving 20 bases between. DNA of the CDR3: TGCAGTGCTTCCCCCTATGAACACCCGGCAAAACTGTTTTTT. Amino acid sequence: CSASPYEHPAKLFF.

This clonotype was found a few times. The chain has TRBV7-2 and TRBJ1-2, with 9 bases lining up with TRBD1. The CDR3 covers 17 residues. V lost 4 bases to trimming and J lost 8 bases; unmatched junction nucleotides: 17. The germline CDR1 and CDR2 sequences are SGHTA and FQGNSA. DNA of the CDR3: TGTGCCAGCAGCTCACGTCGGGACAGGGTAATATCTTCGGGCTACACCTTC. Its protein is CASSSRRDRVISSGYTF.

This chain links TRBV5-1 with TRBJ2-7, with TRBD1 matching 8 bases. Trimming at V came to 4 bases and at J to 6 bases, leaving 9 bases not matched to a gene. From germline, CDR1 is SGHRS and CDR2 YFSETQ. The CDR3 extends over 14 amino acids. This chain's CDR3 is CASSGRDRSREQYF. The DNA of the CDR3 is TGCGCCAGCAGCGGACGGGACAGGTCTCGCGAGCAGTACTTC. Complete variable domain (other parts from reference TRBV5-1 and TRBJ2-7): KAGVTQTPRYLIKTRGQQVTLSCSPISGHRSVSWYQQTPGQGLQFLFEYFSETQRNKGNFPGRFSGRQFSNSRSEMNVSTLELGDSALYLCASSGRDRSREQYFGPGTRLTVT.

CDR3 region: CASATSIGAKNIQYF. The DNA for the CDR3 is TGTGCCAGCGCCACTAGTATTGGAGCCAAAAACATTCAGTACTTC. The V call is TRBV18, the J call TRBJ2-4; maybe TRBD2 (5 bases). The CDR3 has 15 amino acids. Germline V CDR1 and CDR2: KGHSH, LQKENI. Trimming pared 8 bases from V and 0 bases from J, leaving 14 bases between.

This clonotype was observed at least ten times. The chain is built from TRBV29-1 and TRBJ2-2; maybe TRBD1 (6 bases). CDR3 length: 16 amino acids. Germline V gene sequence: CDR1 SQVTM, CDR2 ANQGSEA. Trimming removed 6 bases from V and 7 bases from J, with 24 bases in between. In DNA, the CDR3 is TGCAGCGTGTTTTCAGGGGACCTTTCGCTTGGCGGGGAGCTGTTTTTT. Encoded protein: CSVFSGDLSLGGELFF.

This clonotype appeared many times. CDR3 in DNA: TGTGCCAGCAGTTACTCGATCACCCACCTTGGGGATGAGCAGTTCTTC. Its translation: CASSYSITHLGDEQFF. V usage is TRBV6-5 and J usage is TRBJ2-1; D gene uncertain. With 0 bases removed from V and 8 bases from J, the gap between germline ends came to 17 bases. CDR3 length equals 16 residues. Germline CDR1 is MNHEY and CDR2 is SVGAGI.

This clonotype was recorded at least ten times. The V gene is TRBV20-1, the J gene TRBJ2-1; D unclear. Deletions cut 1 base from V and 2 bases from J, with 6 bases between. The CDR3 totals 13 residues. Germline V lookup: CDR1 DFQATT, CDR2 SNEGSKA (reference sequence). The CDR3 nucleotides are TGCAGTGCTAGAGTAACAGCCTACAATGAGCAGTTCTTC. Its translation: CSARVTAYNEQFF.

This clonotype occurred many times. The V and J genes are TRBV6-2 or TRBV6-3 and TRBJ2-7; D unclear. Germline V gene data show CDR1 as MNHEY and CDR2 as SVGEGT. CDR3 length: 14 residues. The V and J ends lost 0 bases and 0 bases respectively, with 6 bases between them. In DNA, the CDR3 is TGTGCCAGCAGTTACTCCCGGAGCTCCTACGAGCAGTACGTC. The encoded protein is CASSYSRSSYEQYV.

This clonotype came up many times. The J gene is TRBJ1-2, the V gene TRBV2, with 11 positions matching TRBD1. CDR1 is SNHLY, CDR2 FYNNEI, per germline. There are 16 residues in the CDR3. Losses at the gene ends were 8 bases for V and 2 bases for J; bases not matched to a gene: 10. The CDR3 nucleotides read TGTGCCAGCGGATGGACAGGGGGCGCTCGAAACTATGGCTACACCTTC. This encodes CASGWTGGARNYGYTF.

This clonotype appeared many times. This chain connects TRBV20-1 to TRBJ2-7; D tentatively reads TRBD1 or TRBD2 (5 bases each). V was shortened by 2 bases and J by 1 base, with 12 bases between the two germline ends. CDR3 size: 14 residues. Germline lookup yields CDR1 DFQATT and CDR2 SNEGSKA (reference sequence). CDR3 in DNA: TGCAGTGCTAGATGGGGACCCCTTTCCTACGAGCAGTACTTC. Translating it yields CSARWGPLSYEQYF.

This clonotype was counted ten times or more. The CDR3 bases are TGCGCCAGCAGCTCGGACAGGGTCTACGAGCAGTACTTC. Translation gives CASSSDRVYEQYF. The chain has TRBV5-1 and TRBJ2-7; 8 nucleotides align to TRBD1. The trim removed 3 bases at V and 3 bases at J, leaving 2 bases unmatched. The CDR3 sequence is 13 residues long. The V gene's germline CDR1 is SGHRS and CDR2 YFSETQ.

V usage is TRBV10-3 and J usage is TRBJ2-5; TRBD2 matches at 7 bases. This CDR3 is built from 17 residues. Per the germline V gene, CDR1 is ENHRY and CDR2 is SYGVKD. V gave up 0 bases and J gave up 4 bases; unmatched junction bases: 11. This CDR3 is CAISESKTVGGRETQYF. The CDR3, as DNA: TGTGCCATCAGTGAGTCCAAGACGGTGGGAGGGAGAGAGACCCAGTACTTC.

This clonotype was counted only a few times. The chain employs TRBV29-1 and TRBJ1-2; tentative D call: TRBD1 (5 bases). The CDR3 is 13 residues long. Trimming pared 2 bases from V and 4 bases from J, leaving 11 bases between. Looked up from germline, CDR1 is SQVTM and CDR2 is ANQGSEA. The CDR3 coding sequence is TGCAGCGTTGAACGGCGGACAAGCTATGGCTACACCTTC. Translating gives CSVERRTSYGYTF.

This clonotype has at least ten counts. This chain connects TRBV7-2 to TRBJ1-6, with a possible D match to TRBD1 (5 bases). Trimming stripped 1 base from V and 3 bases from J, with 10 bases between. The CDR3 sequence is 16 residues long. Germline V gives CDR1 SGHTA, CDR2 FQGNSA. CDR3 DNA sequence: TGTGCCAGCAGCTTAGAAGGGGCTGACTATAATTCACCCCTCCACTTT. Protein sequence: CASSLEGADYNSPLHF.

This clonotype was counted ten times or more. This CDR3 reads CASSLGSASGYYEQYF. CDR3 coding DNA: TGTGCCAGCAGCTTAGGTTCGGCTAGCGGATACTACGAGCAGTACTTC. V gene TRBV7-2 combines with J gene TRBJ2-7, with 7 bases fitting TRBD2. J gave up 3 bases and V 1 base, and 9 bases lay outside the gene matches. The CDR3 has 16 residues. Germline V gene sequence: CDR1 SGHTA, CDR2 FQGNSA.

This clonotype was found a few times. The genes are TRBV5-1 and TRBJ2-7, with TRBD2 as a possible D gene (5 bases). The CDR3 loop spans 13 amino acids. CDR1 is SGHRS and CDR2 is YFSETQ in the germline V gene. V was shortened by 4 bases and J by 3 bases, with 11 bases between the two germline ends. CDR3 bases: TGCGCCAGCAGCCCCGGGATACACTACGAGCAGTACTTC. Residues: CASSPGIHYEQYF.

A few counts support this clonotype. The chain is built from TRBV6-5 and TRBJ2-6, with 11 bases fitting TRBD1. The length of the CDR3 is 18 residues. Unmatched junction bases numbered 12, after V lost 7 bases and J lost 4 bases. Germline V gives CDR1 MNHEY, CDR2 SVGAGI. This chain's CDR3 is CASTPKPGTGGGANVLTF. CDR3 in DNA: TGTGCCAGCACTCCCAAACCTGGGACAGGGGGAGGGGCCAACGTCCTGACTTTC.

This clonotype was counted a few times. The genes are TRBV7-9 and TRBJ1-2, with TRBD1 identical over 9 bases. V dropped 5 bases and J dropped 6; count of bases not matched to a gene: 10. The CDR3 is made up of 15 amino acids. Germline V gene data show CDR1 as SEHNR and CDR2 as FQNEAQ (reference sequence). CDR3 sequence reads: CASSPTWTGENGYTF. In nucleotides, the CDR3 is TGTGCCAGCAGCCCGACCTGGACAGGGGAGAATGGCTACACCTTC.

This clonotype occurred a few times. The chain has TRBV12-3 or TRBV12-4 and TRBJ2-5, with D perhaps matching TRBD1 (6 bases). CDR3 length: 14 residues. The V and J ends lost 3 bases and 2 bases respectively, with 10 bases between them. The CDR3 protein is CASSLLGQQETQYF. The CDR3 DNA sequence: TGTGCCAGCAGTTTGTTGGGACAACAAGAGACCCAGTACTTC.